This record covers a single TCR beta chain. The data belong to a study of identical twins. TCRdb recomputed calls from the 5' RACE reads with MiXCR, one row per CDR3 protein. The sample holds 350,000 to 500,000 distinct CDR3 sequences, approximately 17% seen once. The V and J ends lost 6 bases and 5 bases respectively, with 10 bases between them. CDR1 is DFQATT and CDR2 is SNEGSKA in the germline V gene (reference sequence). The CDR3 covers 11 residues. The genes are TRBV20-1 and TRBJ1-1; tentatively, D is TRBD1 (6 bases). This TCR was sampled from a man over 45 in good health. Sequenced material: naive T cells sorted from blood. CDR3 sequence reads: CSAPTGTEAFF. The CDR3 DNA follows: TGCAGTGCACCCACAGGGACTGAAGCTTTCTTT.